The entry below describes one T cell receptor beta chain. The data belong to a study of cytomegalovirus exposure and HLA in healthy donors. V dropped 5 bases and J dropped 4; count of bases not matched to a gene: 14. The CDR3 contains 16 residues. CDR1 and CDR2 (germline): SGHTA, FQGNSA. The PCR ran on 60 Vbeta and 13 Jbeta primers. Sequencing used immunoSEQ multiplex PCR; TCRdb keeps in-frame clones, though not all of them. The repertoire holds 120,000 or so clones, with over 70% as singletons. The clonotype originates from a woman between 40 and 50 years old in good health and CMV-seropositive. V usage is TRBV7-2 and J usage is TRBJ2-7; 7 positions agree with TRBD2. What was sequenced was PBMCs. CDR3 residues: CASSQAGSAGGYEQYF. As DNA, the CDR3 is TGTGCCAGCAGCCAAGCGGGGTCGGCAGGAGGGTACGAGCAGTACTTC.